These 5 T cell receptor beta chains came from one sample sequenced in a study of follicular helper T cells after annual influenza vaccination. As for time point: 2015-2016 season, 7 days after influenza vaccination. The data were produced by immunoSEQ multiplex PCR, yet TCRdb's version contains in-frame clones alone and is incomplete. Of 1,500 or so clones listed, approximately 83% are singletons. The source material was CXCR5+ CD38+ circulating T follicular helper cells from blood, sampled 7 days after influenza vaccination. The subset here: circulating Tfh, non-naive CD4+CXCR5+PD-1+ (ICOS+CD38+ or ICOS-CD38-). The receptors stem from an adult who received the influenza vaccine.

The rearrangement uses TRBV7-9 and TRBJ1-5, with 11 nucleotides matching TRBD1. J gave up 5 bases and V 3 bases, and 3 bases lay outside the gene matches. CDR3 length equals 15 residues. Germline V gene lookup returns CDR1 SEHNR and CDR2 FQNEAQ (reference sequence). CDR3 DNA: TGTGCCAGCAGCTTCGGGACAGGGGGGGATCAGCCCCAGCATTTT. It is translated as CASSFGTGGDQPQHF.

V gene TRBV27 combines with J gene TRBJ2-5, with 10 positions matching TRBD1. The V and J ends lost 8 bases and 5 bases, in that order; junction bases with no gene match: 8. This CDR3 contains 14 residues. Germline loops: CDR1 MNHEY, CDR2 SMNVEV (reference sequence). The CDR3 DNA reads as TGTGCCAGCGCTCGACAGGGGGCGACGGAGACCCAGTACTTC. It codes for CASARQGATETQYF.

The chain uses TRBV27 and TRBJ1-1, with D possibly matching TRBD1 (6 bases). Germline lookup yields CDR1 MNHEY and CDR2 SMNVEV (reference sequence). Deletions cut 6 bases from V and 0 bases from J, with 11 bases between. This CDR3 has 14 amino acids. Here the CDR3 DNA reads TGTGCCAGCAGACACGGACAGATGAACACTGAAGCTTTCTTT. Protein sequence: CASRHGQMNTEAFF.

The chain uses TRBV7-8 and TRBJ1-4; no definite D call. Trimming removed 5 bases from V and 9 bases from J, with 16 bases in between. Germline CDR1 and CDR2: SGHVS and FQNEAQ. The CDR3 length is 14 residues. In DNA form, the CDR3 reads TGTGCCAGCAGCCCAAGTCTACCTCTAAAAAAACTGTTTTTT. Amino acid sequence: CASSPSLPLKKLFF.

This clone was observed once. This rearrangement joins TRBV14 to TRBJ1-2; TRBD1 aligns across 8 bases. The CDR3 consists of 16 residues. V lost 4 bases to trimming and J lost 0 bases; unmatched junction nucleotides: 7. The germline V gene encodes CDR1 SGHDN and CDR2 FVKESK. The CDR3 DNA sequence: TGTGCCAGCAGCCTCGGACAGGGACGTTCTAACTATGGCTACACCTTC. It translates to CASSLGQGRSNYGYTF.